This T cell receptor beta chain emerged from a study of Ad26.COV2.S vaccination and SARS-CoV-2 variants. Notes on the study in general: Substantial breadth in spike-specific CD8+ and CD4+ T cell responses was reportedly seen after vaccination. Vaccinees displayed broader spike-specific TCR repertoires than placebo recipients. The TCR breadth and depth analyses may have produced an underestimate of total T cell responses.

Of note for this clone: The antigen is undetermined.

Here immunoSEQ multiplex PCR was the method, and the copy in TCRdb shows in-frame clones only, minus some. The data contain around 350,000 clones, around 90% of them singletons. CDR1 is LNHDA and CDR2 is SQIVND in the germline V gene (reference sequence). This CDR3 comprises 15 residues. V shed 5 bases, J shed 2 bases, and the junction held 8 bases outside the gene matches. Source: peripheral blood, taken after recovery from COVID-19. The source of this sequence is a human donor who had recovered from COVID-19. This chain joins TRBV19 and TRBJ2-5; 7 nucleotides align to TRBD2. The CDR3, as DNA: TGTGCCAGTAGTGCCGCCCTGGGGGGGCAAGAGACCCAGTACTTC. Protein: CASSAALGGQETQYF.